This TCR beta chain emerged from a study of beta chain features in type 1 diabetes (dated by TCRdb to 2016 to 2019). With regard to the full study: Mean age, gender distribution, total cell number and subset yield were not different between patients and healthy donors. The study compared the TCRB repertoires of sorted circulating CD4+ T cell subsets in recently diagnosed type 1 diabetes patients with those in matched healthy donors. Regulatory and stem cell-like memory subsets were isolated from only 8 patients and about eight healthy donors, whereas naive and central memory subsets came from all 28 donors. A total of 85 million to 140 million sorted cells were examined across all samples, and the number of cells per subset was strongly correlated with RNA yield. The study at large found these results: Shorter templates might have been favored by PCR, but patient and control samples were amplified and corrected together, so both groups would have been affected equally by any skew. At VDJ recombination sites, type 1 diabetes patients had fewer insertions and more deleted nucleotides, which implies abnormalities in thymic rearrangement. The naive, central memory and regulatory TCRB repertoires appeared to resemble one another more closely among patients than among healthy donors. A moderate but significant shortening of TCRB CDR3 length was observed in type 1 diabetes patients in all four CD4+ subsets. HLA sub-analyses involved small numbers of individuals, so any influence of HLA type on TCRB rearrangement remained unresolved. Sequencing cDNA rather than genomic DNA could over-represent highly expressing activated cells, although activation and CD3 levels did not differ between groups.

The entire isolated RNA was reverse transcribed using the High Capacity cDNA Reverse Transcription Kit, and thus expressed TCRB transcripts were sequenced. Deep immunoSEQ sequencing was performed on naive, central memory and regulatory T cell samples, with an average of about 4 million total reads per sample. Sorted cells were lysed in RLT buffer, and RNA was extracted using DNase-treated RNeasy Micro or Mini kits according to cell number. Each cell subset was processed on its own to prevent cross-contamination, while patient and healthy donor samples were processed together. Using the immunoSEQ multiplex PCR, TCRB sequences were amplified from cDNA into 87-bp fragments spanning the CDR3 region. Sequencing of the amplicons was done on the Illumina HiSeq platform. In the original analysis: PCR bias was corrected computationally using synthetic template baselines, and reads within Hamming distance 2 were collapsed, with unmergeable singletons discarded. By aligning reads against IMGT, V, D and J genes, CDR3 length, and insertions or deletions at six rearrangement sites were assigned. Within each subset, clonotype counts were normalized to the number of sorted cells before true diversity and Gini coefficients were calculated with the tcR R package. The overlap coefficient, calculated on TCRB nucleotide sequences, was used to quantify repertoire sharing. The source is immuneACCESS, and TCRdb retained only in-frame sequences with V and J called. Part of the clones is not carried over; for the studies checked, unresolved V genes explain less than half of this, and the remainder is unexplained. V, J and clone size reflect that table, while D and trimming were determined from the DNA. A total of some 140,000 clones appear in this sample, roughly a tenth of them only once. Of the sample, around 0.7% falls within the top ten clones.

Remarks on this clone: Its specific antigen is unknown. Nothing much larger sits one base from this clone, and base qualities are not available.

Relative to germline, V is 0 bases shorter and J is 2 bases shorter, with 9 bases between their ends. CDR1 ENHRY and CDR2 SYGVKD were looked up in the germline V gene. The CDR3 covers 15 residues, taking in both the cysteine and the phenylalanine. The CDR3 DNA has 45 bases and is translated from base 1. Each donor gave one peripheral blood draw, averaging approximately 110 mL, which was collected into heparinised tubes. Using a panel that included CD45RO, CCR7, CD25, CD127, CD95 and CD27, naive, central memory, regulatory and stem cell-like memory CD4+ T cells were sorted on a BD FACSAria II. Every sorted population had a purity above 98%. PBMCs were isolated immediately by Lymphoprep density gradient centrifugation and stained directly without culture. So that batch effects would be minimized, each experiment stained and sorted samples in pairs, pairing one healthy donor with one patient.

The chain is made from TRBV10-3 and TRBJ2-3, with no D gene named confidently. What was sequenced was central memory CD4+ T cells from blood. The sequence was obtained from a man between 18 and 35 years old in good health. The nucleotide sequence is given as TGTGCCATCAGTGAGTCTTGGCAGTTCACAGATACGCAGTATTTT. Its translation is CAISESWQFTDTQYF.